The 23 T cell receptor beta chains given below trace back to one sample, sequenced in a study of PD-1 blockade in mismatch repair-deficient tumors. The method was immunoSEQ multiplex PCR; TCRdb's version includes in-frame clones alone and lacks a portion of them. The data contain approximately 60,000 clones, more than 70% of them seen just once; the ten biggest clones take up 11% to 15%. The material was peripheral blood, obtained 52 weeks after starting pembrolizumab. These receptor sequences come from an adult with mismatch repair-deficient cancer.

The chain recombines TRBV30 with TRBJ2-2; D unresolved. The CDR3 is made up of 14 amino acids. V lost 3 bases, J lost 8 bases, and 16 bases lay in between. The germline V gene has CDR1 GTSNPN and CDR2 SVGIG (reference sequence). Here the CDR3 reads CAWSIDKPLGELFF. CDR3 nucleotide sequence: TGTGCCTGGAGCATTGACAAGCCCCTGGGGGAGCTGTTTTTT.

The V gene is TRBV9, the J gene TRBJ2-1, with TRBD2 matching over 10 bases. Germline values: CDR1 SGDLS, CDR2 YYNGEE. V was pared by 3 bases and J by 4 bases, with 7 bases of the junction left unmatched. CDR3 length: 16 amino acids. The CDR3 region has the DNA TGTGCCAGCAGCGGCCCGACTAGCGGGCCATACAATGAGCAGTTCTTC. Amino acids: CASSGPTSGPYNEQFF.

V is TRBV9 and J is TRBJ2-5; perhaps D is TRBD1 or TRBD2 (5 bases each). The V end lost 0 bases, the J end lost 5 bases, and 14 bases lay between the germline ends. The CDR3 runs 15 residues. Germline V lookup: CDR1 SGDLS, CDR2 YYNGEE. This CDR3 reads CASSVGGPPGETQYF. CDR3 nucleotide sequence: TGTGCCAGCAGCGTAGGGGGCCCCCCGGGGGAGACCCAGTACTTC.

The chain combines TRBV7-8 with TRBJ2-1; a weak D match, TRBD2 (6 bases). This CDR3 is built from 16 residues. CDR1 and CDR2 (germline): SGHVS, FQNEAQ. V was clipped by 1 base and J by 7 bases, with 17 bases between them. The CDR3 DNA sequence: TGTGCCAGCAGCTTAGTACGGCTAGCGTTCCGGAATGAGCAGTTCTTC. Amino acid sequence: CASSLVRLAFRNEQFF.

The chain links TRBV4-3 to TRBJ2-7; D unclear. There are 15 residues in the CDR3. Trimming took off 1 base at V and 1 base at J, with 11 bases between the two ends. Per the germline V gene, CDR1 is LGHNA and CDR2 is YSLEER. The CDR3 nucleotides are TGCGCCAGCAGCCAAGTTAAGGGCGTATCCTACGAGCAGTACTTC. Translation: CASSQVKGVSYEQYF.

The chain carries TRBV19 and TRBJ2-1; D uncertain. Germline CDR1 reads LNHDA; CDR2 reads SQIVND (reference sequence). The CDR3 has 15 residues. The V and J ends lost 1 base and 4 bases respectively, with 11 bases between them. The CDR3 here is CASSIGPAEYNEQFF. In DNA form, the CDR3 reads TGTGCCAGTAGTATAGGACCCGCGGAATACAATGAGCAGTTCTTC.

The chain is built from TRBV5-1 and TRBJ1-1; maybe TRBD1 (6 bases). The V gene lost 0 bases and the J gene lost 0 bases, with 15 bases spanning the gap. The CDR3 runs 17 residues. From germline, CDR1 is SGHRS and CDR2 YFSETQ. CDR3 protein: CASSLGGGTMMNTEAFF. The CDR3 DNA reads TGCGCCAGCAGCTTGGGAGGGGGGACTATGATGAACACTGAAGCTTTCTTT.

About this clone itself: The sample contains more than one DNA sequence encoding this CDR3. The chain couples TRBV28 to TRBJ2-7, with a tentative D call TRBD2 (7 bases). This CDR3 is built from 14 residues. CDR1 is MDHEN, CDR2 SYDVKM, per germline. V shed 3 bases and J shed 2 bases, with 11 bases lying between them. CDR3 sequence reads: CASSLWGGPYEQYF. As DNA, the CDR3 is TGTGCCAGCAGTTTGTGGGGGGGGCCCTACGAGCAGTACTTC.

The gene calls are TRBV14 and TRBJ2-7, with TRBD1 as a possible D gene (5 bases). The CDR3 covers 13 residues. Germline V gene sequence: CDR1 SGHDN, CDR2 FVKESK. The ends were cut back, 4 bases at V and 3 bases at J, with 10 bases in the middle. CDR3 amino acids: CASSPTDSYEQYF. The CDR3 DNA follows: TGTGCCAGCAGCCCTACAGACAGCTACGAGCAGTACTTC.

The genes are TRBV27 and TRBJ1-2; 9 nucleotides line up with TRBD1. V gave up 2 bases and J gave up 6 bases; unmatched junction bases: 4. CDR3 length equals 14 residues. The V gene's germline CDR1 is MNHEY and CDR2 SMNVEV (reference sequence). In DNA, the CDR3 is TGTGCCAGCAGTTTAAGGGGACAGGGAGATGGCTACACCTTC. Translation: CASSLRGQGDGYTF.

This chain uses TRBV6-5 with TRBJ1-1; D unclear. This CDR3 contains 15 residues. V was trimmed by 0 bases and J by 1 base, leaving 9 bases between them. Germline loops: CDR1 MNHEY, CDR2 SVGAGI. In nucleotides, the CDR3 is TGTGCCAGCAGTTACTCGAGGGTTGGGAACACTGAAGCTTTCTTT. This codes for CASSYSRVGNTEAFF.

V usage is TRBV10-3 and J usage is TRBJ2-3; possibly TRBD2 for D (5 bases). The ends were cut back, 10 bases at V and 3 bases at J, with 23 bases in the middle. CDR1 is ENHRY, CDR2 SYGVKD, per germline. The CDR3 covers 16 residues. CDR3 nucleotide sequence: TGTGCCACCGTCGAGAGTCCCGCCCGGAGGACAGATACGCAGTATTTT. This sequence encodes CATVESPARRTDTQYF.

The rearrangement links TRBV29-1 to TRBJ2-5, with D perhaps matching TRBD2 (5 bases). From germline, CDR1 is SQVTM and CDR2 ANQGSEA. There are 11 residues in the CDR3. Trimming pared 3 bases from V and 4 bases from J, leaving 6 bases between. Here the CDR3 DNA reads TGCAGCGTTGATGAGGGAGAGACCCAGTACTTC. The encoded protein is CSVDEGETQYF. Looking up the rest from reference TRBV29-1 and TRBJ2-5 gives the full variable domain: SAVISQKPSRDICQRGTSLTIQCQVDSQVTMMFWYRQQPGQSLTLIATANQGSEATYESGFVIDKFPISRPNLTFSTLTVSNMSPEDSSIYLCSVDEGETQYFGPGTRLLVL.

V usage is TRBV7-9 and J usage is TRBJ1-1; D is ambiguous. The germline V gene encodes CDR1 SEHNR and CDR2 FQNEAQ (reference sequence). This CDR3 is built from 12 residues. With 3 bases removed from V and 4 bases from J, the gap between germline ends came to 6 bases. CDR3: CASSFSSTEAFF. Here the CDR3 DNA reads TGTGCCAGCAGCTTCTCGAGCACTGAAGCTTTCTTT.

As for this clone: The same CDR3 can be traced to other DNA sequences in this sample. The gene calls are TRBV28 and TRBJ2-1; D gene uncertain. The length of the CDR3 is 12 residues. Germline CDR1 and CDR2: MDHEN and SYDVKM. Trimming shortened V by 5 bases and J by 3 bases, and 5 bases separated the two germline ends. CDR3 bases: TGTGCCAGCAGTCTAGGCTACAATGAGCAGTTCTTC. Amino acids: CASSLGYNEQFF.

The chain employs TRBV14 and TRBJ2-7, with D unresolved. CDR1 and CDR2 (germline): SGHDN, FVKESK. The CDR3 runs 14 residues. Trimming removed 1 base from V and 2 bases from J, with 9 bases in between. The CDR3: CASSQGAGTYEQYF. CDR3 in DNA: TGTGCCAGCAGCCAAGGTGCAGGTACCTACGAGCAGTACTTC.

This clone showed up just once. The V and J genes are TRBV30 and TRBJ2-7; 7 nucleotides agree with TRBD1. Trimming removed 1 base from V and 0 bases from J; junction bases left unmatched: 9. This CDR3 is built from 16 residues. Per the germline V gene, CDR1 is GTSNPN and CDR2 is SVGIG (reference sequence). The CDR3 reads CAWSDLGTETSYEQYF. The CDR3, as DNA: TGTGCCTGGAGTGATCTAGGGACAGAAACCTCCTACGAGCAGTACTTC.

The CDR3 loop is CASSFGGGRTGELFF. The CDR3 bases are TGTGCCAGCAGTTTTGGGGGGGGACGTACCGGGGAGCTGTTTTTT. The chain has TRBV27 and TRBJ2-2, with 7 nucleotides matching TRBD2. The CDR3 extends over 15 amino acids. The V gene end was trimmed by 3 bases and the J gene end by 5 bases; junction bases not matched to a gene: 6. Germline loops: CDR1 MNHEY, CDR2 SMNVEV (reference sequence).

This chain joins TRBV7-9 and TRBJ1-2; D ambiguous. Germline-derived CDR1 and CDR2 are SEHNR and FQNEAQ (reference sequence). CDR3 length equals 14 residues. Trimming cost V 2 bases and J 8 bases, with 15 bases left between them. The CDR3 loop reads CASSLSGHKLGYTF. The CDR3 nucleotides read TGTGCCAGCAGCTTATCAGGTCACAAACTGGGCTACACCTTC. Full variable domain (outside the CDR3, taken from reference TRBV7-9 and TRBJ1-2): DTGVSQNPRHKITKRGQNVTFRCDPISEHNRLYWYRQTLGQGPEFLTYFQNEAQLEKSRLLSDRFSAERPKGSFSTLEIQRTEQGDSAMYLCASSLSGHKLGYTFGSGTRLTVV.

The V call is TRBV4-1, the J call TRBJ2-7; TRBD2 agrees at 8 bases. Germline assignment: CDR1 MGHRA and CDR2 YSYEKL. With V trimmed by 4 bases and J by 3 bases, 8 bases remained unmatched. The CDR3 is made up of 15 amino acids. The CDR3 region has the DNA TGCGCCAGCAGCCTCATACTAGCGGAGTTCTACGAGCAGTACTTC. Encoded protein: CASSLILAEFYEQYF.

The genes are TRBV2 and TRBJ2-7; the D gene is possibly TRBD1 (5 bases). Germline V gives CDR1 SNHLY, CDR2 FYNNEI. The CDR3 length is 14 residues. Trimming cost V 7 bases and J 1 base, with 14 bases left between them. CDR3 sequence: CASMETVTSYEQYF. DNA of the CDR3: TGTGCCAGCATGGAGACAGTAACGTCCTACGAGCAGTACTTC.

The CDR3 spells CASSQDINQPQHF. The CDR3 bases are TGTGCCAGCAGCCAAGATATCAATCAGCCCCAGCATTTT. The chain couples TRBV4-2 to TRBJ1-5; no clear D. Germline loops: CDR1 LGHNA, CDR2 YNFKEQ. This CDR3 has 13 residues. V was trimmed by 0 bases and J by 3 bases, leaving 3 bases between them.

The chain joins TRBV29-1 to TRBJ2-7; 9 nucleotides agree with TRBD1. In germline, CDR1 is SQVTM, CDR2 ANQGSEA. The CDR3 covers 12 residues. Losses at the gene ends were 6 bases for V and 4 bases for J; bases not matched to a gene: 4. This CDR3 reads CSVVDRGYEQYF. The CDR3 DNA sequence: TGCAGCGTCGTGGACAGGGGTTACGAGCAGTACTTC.